Here is one TCR beta chain with its context. This entry is derived from a study of blood T cell repertoires in COVID-19. Whole-study context: The United States, Italy and Spain provided the acute and convalescent COVID-19 samples. T cells, B-cell-depleted T cells, or PBMCs provided the cDNA or gDNA that served as material.

Source study methods: Using reference gene primer amplification, nucleated cell counts were estimated. Generated by immunoSEQ multiplex PCR, the TCRdb table keeps only in-frame clones and is missing some. The V and J calls and clone size come from that table; D and trimming were worked out from the DNA. The data contain about 87,000 clones, roughly 88% of them seen just once; the ten biggest clones take up around 3.3%. The CDR3 extends over 20 amino acids. The ends were cut back, 3 bases at V and 9 bases at J, with 33 bases in the middle. Per germline, CDR1 SGHDN and CDR2 FVKESK. This receptor was identified in a woman aged 80 or over with COVID-19, enrolled during active disease. The specimen sequenced was peripheral blood. V gene TRBV14 combines with J gene TRBJ2-1; D might be TRBD1 (7 bases). The CDR3 bases are TGTGCCAGCAGCCATGTACCCCGGGGGACAGTCTATATGGAGTGGGGTGAGCAGTTCTTC. Protein product: CASSHVPRGTVYMEWGEQFF.